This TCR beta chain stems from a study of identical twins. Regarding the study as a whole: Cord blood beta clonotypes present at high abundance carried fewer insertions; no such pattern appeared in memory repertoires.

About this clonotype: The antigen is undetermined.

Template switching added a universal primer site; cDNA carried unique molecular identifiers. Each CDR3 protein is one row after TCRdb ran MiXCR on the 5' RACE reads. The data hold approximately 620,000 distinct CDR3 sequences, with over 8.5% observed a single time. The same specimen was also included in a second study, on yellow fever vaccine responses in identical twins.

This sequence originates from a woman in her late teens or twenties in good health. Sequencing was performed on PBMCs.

The CDR3 here is CASSLSTGQGFTEAFF. CDR3 sequence (DNA): TGTGCCAGCAGCCTCAGTACGGGACAGGGGTTCACTGAAGCTTTCTTT. The chain couples TRBV11-2 to TRBJ1-1, with TRBD1 identical over 10 bases. CDR1 SGHAT and CDR2 FQNNGV come from the germline V gene. The CDR3 covers 16 residues. J gave up 4 bases and V 5 bases, and 10 bases lay outside the gene matches.